This TCR beta chain is from a study of tumor-infiltrating lymphocytes in localized non-small cell lung cancer. Study as a whole: Each patient gave resected tumor and non-adjacent uninvolved lung tissue.

Profiling relied on immunoSEQ multiplex PCR, and the TCRdb table lists in-frame clones only, not all of them. The sample contains roughly 24,000 clones, approximately 70% of which appear only once. General observations from the study: No link was found between tumor T-cell fraction and recurrence-free survival.

To note about this clone: As yet, its antigen is unknown.

The V end was cut by 3 bases, the J end by 7 bases, with 24 bases between. There are 18 residues in the CDR3. CDR1 is LNHDA and CDR2 is SQIVND in the germline V gene (reference sequence). Input material: lung tumor tissue. The V gene is TRBV19, the J gene TRBJ1-4; D is possibly TRBD1 (6 bases). The clonotype comes from a human donor with non-small cell lung cancer. CDR3 DNA sequence: TGTGCCAGTAGTATGAGACCGAATTCAGGGGTCGGGAGTGAAAAACTGTTTTTT. It specifies CASSMRPNSGVGSEKLFF.